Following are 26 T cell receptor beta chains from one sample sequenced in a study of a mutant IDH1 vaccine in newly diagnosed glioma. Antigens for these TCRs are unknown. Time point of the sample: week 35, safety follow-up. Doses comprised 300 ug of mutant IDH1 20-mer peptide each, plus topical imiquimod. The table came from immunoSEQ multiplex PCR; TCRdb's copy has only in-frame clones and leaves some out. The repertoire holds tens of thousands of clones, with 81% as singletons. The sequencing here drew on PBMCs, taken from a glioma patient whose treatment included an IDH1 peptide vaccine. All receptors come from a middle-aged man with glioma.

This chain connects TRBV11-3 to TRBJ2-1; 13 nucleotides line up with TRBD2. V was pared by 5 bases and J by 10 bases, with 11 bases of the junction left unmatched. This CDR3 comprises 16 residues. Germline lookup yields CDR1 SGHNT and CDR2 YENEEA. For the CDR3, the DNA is TGTGCCAGCAGCACGGGACTAGCGGGGAACGCTGGAGAGCAGTTCTTC. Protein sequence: CASSTGLAGNAGEQFF.

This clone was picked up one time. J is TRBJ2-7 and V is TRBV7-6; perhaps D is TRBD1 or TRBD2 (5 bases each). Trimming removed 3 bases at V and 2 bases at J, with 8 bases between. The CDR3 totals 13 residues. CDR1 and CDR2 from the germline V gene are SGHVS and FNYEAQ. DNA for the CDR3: TGTGCCAGCAGCTTTGGGACGGCCTACGAGCAGTACTTC. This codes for CASSFGTAYEQYF.

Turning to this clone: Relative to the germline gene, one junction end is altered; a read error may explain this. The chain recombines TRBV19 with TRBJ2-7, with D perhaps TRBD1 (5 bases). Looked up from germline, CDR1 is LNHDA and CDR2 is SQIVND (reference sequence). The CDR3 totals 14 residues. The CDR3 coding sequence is TGTGCCAGTAGTGCACAAGGGGAACTTTACGGGCAGTACTTC. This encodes CASSAQGELYGQYF.

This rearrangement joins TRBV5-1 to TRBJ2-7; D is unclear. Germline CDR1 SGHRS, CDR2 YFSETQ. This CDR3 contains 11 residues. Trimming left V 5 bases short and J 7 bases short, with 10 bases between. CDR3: CASSFDREQYF. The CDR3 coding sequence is TGCGCCAGCAGTTTTGACCGGGAGCAGTACTTC.

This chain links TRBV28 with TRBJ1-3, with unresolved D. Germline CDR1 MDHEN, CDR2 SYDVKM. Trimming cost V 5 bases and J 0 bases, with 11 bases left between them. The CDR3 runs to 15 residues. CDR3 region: CASSPLKNSGNTIYF. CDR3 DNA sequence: TGTGCCAGCAGTCCCCTCAAGAACTCTGGAAACACCATATATTTT. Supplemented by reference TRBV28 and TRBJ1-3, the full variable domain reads DVKVTQSSRYLVKRTGEKVFLECVQDMDHENMFWYRQDPGLGLRLIYFSYDVKMKEKGDIPEGYSVSREKKERFSLILESASTNQTSMYLCASSPLKNSGNTIYFGEGSWLTVV.

The CDR3 protein is CATNHFKGGTEAFF. The CDR3 DNA reads TGTGCCACCAATCATTTTAAGGGGGGCACTGAAGCTTTCTTT. The V call is TRBV6-6, the J call TRBJ1-1, with a weak D call TRBD1 (6 bases). V was clipped by 10 bases and J by 4 bases, with 19 bases between them. Germline values: CDR1 MNHNY, CDR2 SVGAGI (reference sequence). The CDR3 has 14 residues.

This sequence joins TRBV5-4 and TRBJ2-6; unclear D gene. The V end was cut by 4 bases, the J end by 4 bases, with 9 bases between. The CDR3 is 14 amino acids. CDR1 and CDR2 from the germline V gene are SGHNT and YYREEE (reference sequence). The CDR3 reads CASSPVDGANVLTF. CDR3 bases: TGTGCCAGCAGCCCGGTAGACGGGGCCAACGTCCTGACTTTC.

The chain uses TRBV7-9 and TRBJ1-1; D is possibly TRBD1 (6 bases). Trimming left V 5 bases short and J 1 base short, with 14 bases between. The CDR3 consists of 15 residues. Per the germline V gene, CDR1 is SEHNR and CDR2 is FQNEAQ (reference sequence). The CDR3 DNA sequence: TGTGCCAGCAGCACCCCCAGGGGCGGGAACACTGAAGCTTTCTTT. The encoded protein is CASSTPRGGNTEAFF. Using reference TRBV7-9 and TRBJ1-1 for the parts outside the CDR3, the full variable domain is DTGVSQNPRHKITKRGQNVTFRCDPISEHNRLYWYRQTLGQGPEFLTYFQNEAQLEKSRLLSDRFSAERPKGSFSTLEIQRTEQGDSAMYLCASSTPRGGNTEAFFGQGTRLTVV.

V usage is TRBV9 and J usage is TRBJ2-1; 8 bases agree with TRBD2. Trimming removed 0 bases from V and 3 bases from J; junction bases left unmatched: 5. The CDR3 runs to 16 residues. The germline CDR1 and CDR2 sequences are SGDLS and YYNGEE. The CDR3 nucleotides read TGTGCCAGCAGCGTAGAGCAGCGGGGGTACTACAATGAGCAGTTCTTC. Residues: CASSVEQRGYYNEQFF.

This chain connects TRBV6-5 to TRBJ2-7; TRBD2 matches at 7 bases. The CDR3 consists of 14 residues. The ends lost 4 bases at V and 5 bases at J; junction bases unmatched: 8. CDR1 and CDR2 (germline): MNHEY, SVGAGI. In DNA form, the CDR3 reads TGTGCCAGCAGTTTCGGGGAAGGGAGGGACGAGCAGTACTTC. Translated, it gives CASSFGEGRDEQYF.

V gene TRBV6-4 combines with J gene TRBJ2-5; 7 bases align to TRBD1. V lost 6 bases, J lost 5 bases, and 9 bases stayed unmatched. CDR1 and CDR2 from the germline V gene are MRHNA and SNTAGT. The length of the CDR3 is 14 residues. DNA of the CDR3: TGTGCCAGCAGCGAAGGGACAGCCGGGGAGACCCAGTACTTC. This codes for CASSEGTAGETQYF.

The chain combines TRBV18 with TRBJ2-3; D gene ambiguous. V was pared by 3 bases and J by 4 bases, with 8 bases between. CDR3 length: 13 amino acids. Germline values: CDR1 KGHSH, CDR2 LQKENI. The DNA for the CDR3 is TGTGCCAGCTCACCCCAATATCCAGATACGCAGTATTTT. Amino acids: CASSPQYPDTQYF.

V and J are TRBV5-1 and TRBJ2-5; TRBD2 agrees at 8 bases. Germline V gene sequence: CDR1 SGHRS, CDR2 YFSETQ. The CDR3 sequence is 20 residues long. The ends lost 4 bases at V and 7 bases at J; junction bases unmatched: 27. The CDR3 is CASSPRTETSAVGGARTQYF. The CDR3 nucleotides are TGCGCCAGCAGCCCAAGAACCGAGACTAGCGCAGTGGGGGGTGCTAGGACCCAGTACTTC.

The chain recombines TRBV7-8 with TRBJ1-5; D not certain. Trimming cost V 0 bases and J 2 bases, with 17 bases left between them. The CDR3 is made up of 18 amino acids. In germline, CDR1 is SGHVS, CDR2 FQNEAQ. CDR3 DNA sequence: TGTGCCAGCAGCTTAGCGCGTCTGGATCCGCATGGCAATCAGCCCCAGCATTTT. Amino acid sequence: CASSLARLDPHGNQPQHF.

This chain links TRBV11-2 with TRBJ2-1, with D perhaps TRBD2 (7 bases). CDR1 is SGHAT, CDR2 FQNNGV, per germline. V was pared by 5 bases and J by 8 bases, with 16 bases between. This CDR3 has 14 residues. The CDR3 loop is CASSPRGGYDEQFF. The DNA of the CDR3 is TGTGCCAGCAGCCCCAGGGGAGGGTACGATGAGCAGTTCTTC.

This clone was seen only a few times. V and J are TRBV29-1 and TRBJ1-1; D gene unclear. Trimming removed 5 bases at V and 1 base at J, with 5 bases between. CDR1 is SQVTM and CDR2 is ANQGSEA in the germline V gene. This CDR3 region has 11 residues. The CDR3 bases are TGCAGCGTTCAGGAGAACACTGAAGCTTTCTTT. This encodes CSVQENTEAFF.

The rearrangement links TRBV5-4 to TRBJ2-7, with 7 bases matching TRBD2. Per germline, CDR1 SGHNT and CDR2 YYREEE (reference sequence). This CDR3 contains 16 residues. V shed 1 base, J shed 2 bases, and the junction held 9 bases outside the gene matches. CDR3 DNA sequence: TGTGCCAGCAGCTTGTATCGCCCGGGAGGAGCCTACGAGCAGTACTTC. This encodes CASSLYRPGGAYEQYF.

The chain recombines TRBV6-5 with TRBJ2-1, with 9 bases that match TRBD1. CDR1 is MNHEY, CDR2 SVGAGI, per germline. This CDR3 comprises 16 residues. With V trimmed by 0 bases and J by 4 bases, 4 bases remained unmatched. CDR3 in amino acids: CASSYSLQGAYNEQFF. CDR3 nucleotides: TGTGCCAGCAGTTACTCGTTACAGGGGGCTTACAATGAGCAGTTCTTC.

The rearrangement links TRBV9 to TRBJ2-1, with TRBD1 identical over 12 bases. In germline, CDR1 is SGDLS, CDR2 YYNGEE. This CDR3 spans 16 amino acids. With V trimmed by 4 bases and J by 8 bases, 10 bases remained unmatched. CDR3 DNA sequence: TGTGCCAGCAGCCCGGGGGACAGGGGGCTAATGTATGAGCAGTTCTTC. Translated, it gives CASSPGDRGLMYEQFF.

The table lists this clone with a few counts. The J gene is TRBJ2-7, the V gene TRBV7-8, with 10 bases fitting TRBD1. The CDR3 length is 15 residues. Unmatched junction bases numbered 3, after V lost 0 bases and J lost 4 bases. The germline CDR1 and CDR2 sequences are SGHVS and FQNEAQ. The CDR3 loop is CASSLAGDRGYEQYF. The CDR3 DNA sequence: TGTGCCAGCAGCTTAGCGGGGGACAGGGGTTACGAGCAGTACTTC.

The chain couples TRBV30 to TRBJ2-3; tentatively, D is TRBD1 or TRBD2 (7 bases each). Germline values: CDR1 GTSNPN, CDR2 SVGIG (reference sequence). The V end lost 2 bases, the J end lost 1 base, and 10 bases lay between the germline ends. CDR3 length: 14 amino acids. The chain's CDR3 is CAWSQGGGTDTQYF. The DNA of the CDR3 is TGTGCCTGGAGTCAGGGGGGGGGCACAGATACGCAGTATTTT.

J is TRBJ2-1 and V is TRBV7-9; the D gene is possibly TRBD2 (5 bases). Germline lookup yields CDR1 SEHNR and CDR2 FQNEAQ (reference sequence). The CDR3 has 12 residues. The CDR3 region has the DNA TGTGCGTGCGGGCCCTCCTACAATGAGCAGTTCTTC. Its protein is CACGPSYNEQFF.

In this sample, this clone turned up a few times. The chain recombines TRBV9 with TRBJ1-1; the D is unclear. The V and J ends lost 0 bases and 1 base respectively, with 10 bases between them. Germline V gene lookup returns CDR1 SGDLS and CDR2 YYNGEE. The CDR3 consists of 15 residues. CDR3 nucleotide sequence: TGTGCCAGCAGCGTAGCTAGCGGGAGGAACACTGAAGCTTTCTTT. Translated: CASSVASGRNTEAFF.

For the CDR3, the DNA is TGTGCCAGCGCCTCCTCCCTGGTAGCGGGAGATAGCACAGATACGCAGTATTTT. Protein product: CASASSLVAGDSTDTQYF. The chain combines TRBV2 with TRBJ2-3, with 9 bases that match TRBD2. The V gene's germline CDR1 is SNHLY and CDR2 FYNNEI. V was pared by 8 bases and J by 0 bases, with 15 bases of the junction left unmatched. This CDR3 has 18 amino acids.

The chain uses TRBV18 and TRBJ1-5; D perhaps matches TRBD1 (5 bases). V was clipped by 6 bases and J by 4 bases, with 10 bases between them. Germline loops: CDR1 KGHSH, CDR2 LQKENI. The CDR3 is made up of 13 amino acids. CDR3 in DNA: TGTGCCAGCTCTGGGGGGATGAATCAGCCCCAGCATTTT. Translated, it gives CASSGGMNQPQHF.

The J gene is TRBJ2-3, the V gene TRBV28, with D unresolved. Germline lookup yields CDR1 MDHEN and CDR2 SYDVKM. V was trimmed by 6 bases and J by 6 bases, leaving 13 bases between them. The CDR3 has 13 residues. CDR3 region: CASRFPLVDTQYF. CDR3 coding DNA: TGTGCCAGCAGGTTTCCTCTAGTGGATACGCAGTATTTT.